The present T cell receptor beta chain was sequenced within a study of control samples from healthy donors and cancer patients (dated by TCRdb to about 2020). As to this clone: Its antigen is unknown. No qualities accompany the bases; no much larger clone lies one base away.

The V end gives up 6 bases and the J end 4 bases, leaving 7 bases in the junction not matched to a gene. As encoded in the germline V gene, CDR1 is MNHEY while CDR2 is SVGAGI. The cysteine opens and the phenylalanine closes a CDR3 of 15 amino acids. Only the CDR3 DNA stays, 45 bases, in frame from base 1. Library preparation used the immunoSEQ multiplex PCR assay. TCRdb obtained this table from immuneACCESS and retained in-frame rearrangements with V and J assigned. These tables miss some clones; where compared with another copy, unresolved V genes account for less than half of the shortfall, and the remainder is unexplained. This sample lists about 140,000 clones; about 89% were detected once. Of the sample, around 7.3% falls within the top ten clones.

The chain links TRBV6-5 with TRBJ1-3; 9 middle bases align to TRBD1. Sequenced input: blood. This receptor was identified in a man between 18 and 35 years old in good health. The CDR3 sequence is CASSKQGAYGNTIYF. DNA sequence: TGTGCCAGCAGCAAACAGGGGGCTTACGGAAACACCATATATTTT.